Each of the 30 T cell receptor beta chains below was sequenced from the same sample in a study of blood T cell repertoires in COVID-19. The method was immunoSEQ multiplex PCR; TCRdb's version includes in-frame clones alone and lacks a portion of them. The sample lists roughly 200,000 clones; approximately 90% were seen once. The sample taken for sequencing was peripheral blood. These receptors originate from a man aged 65-85 years with acute or convalescent COVID-19.

The V gene is TRBV27, the J gene TRBJ2-7; 9 bases line up with TRBD1. The CDR3 has 15 residues. Trimming removed 1 base from V and 4 bases from J; junction bases left unmatched: 5. The germline CDR1 and CDR2 sequences are MNHEY and SMNVEV (reference sequence). The CDR3 nucleotides are TGTGCCAGCAGTTTATATGGGACAGGGAATTACGAGCAGTACTTC. Its protein product is CASSLYGTGNYEQYF.

The CDR3 sequence is CASSLVDRLRSSYNSPLHF. As DNA, the CDR3 is TGTGCCAGCAGCTTGGTCGACAGGTTAAGGAGCTCCTATAATTCACCCCTCCACTTT. The rearrangement links TRBV5-5 to TRBJ1-6, with a possible D match to TRBD1 (6 bases). Germline CDR1 and CDR2: SGHKS and YYEKEE (reference sequence). V lost 0 bases and J lost 0, with 16 bases in between. This CDR3 contains 19 residues.

The rearrangement joins TRBV7-8 to TRBJ1-1; D remains ambiguous. Per germline, CDR1 SGHVS and CDR2 FQNEAQ. The CDR3 consists of 14 residues. V lost 5 bases to trimming and J lost 1 base, with 11 bases between them. The CDR3 nucleotides are TGTGCCAGCAGCCCGGGATTGGGGAACACTGAAGCTTTCTTT. As protein: CASSPGLGNTEAFF.

In the case of this clone: This CDR3 is also generated by other DNA sequences in the sample. This chain links TRBV18 with TRBJ2-3; TRBD1 might be the D (6 bases). The germline CDR1 and CDR2 sequences are KGHSH and LQKENI. The V end lost 2 bases, the J end lost 0 bases, and 6 bases lay between the germline ends. The CDR3 contains 14 residues. The CDR3 DNA follows: TGTGCCAGCTCACCAGGACAGAGCACAGATACGCAGTATTTT. It translates to CASSPGQSTDTQYF.

The V and J genes are TRBV18 and TRBJ2-1; D remains unclear. CDR3 length equals 13 residues. Germline V gene lookup returns CDR1 KGHSH and CDR2 LQKENI. V shed 2 bases and J shed 6 bases, with 8 bases lying between them. The CDR3 loop is CASSPGLLNEQFF. CDR3 nucleotides: TGTGCCAGCTCACCAGGCCTCCTCAATGAGCAGTTCTTC.

The V gene is TRBV20-1, the J gene TRBJ2-5; 7 bases are a match to TRBD2. The CDR3 totals 14 residues. In germline, CDR1 is DFQATT, CDR2 SNEGSKA (reference sequence). V trimming: 6 bases; J trimming: 3 bases; junction bases outside the gene matches: 10. In DNA, the CDR3 is TGCAGTGCGAGTCGGGACTACCCTAAAGAGACCCAGTACTTC. It specifies CSASRDYPKETQYF.

The V and J genes are TRBV30 and TRBJ1-1; 8 bases map to TRBD1. The ends lost 3 bases at V and 1 base at J; junction bases unmatched: 4. Germline CDR1 and CDR2: GTSNPN and SVGIG (reference sequence). The CDR3 is 14 residues long. The CDR3, as DNA: TGTGCCTGGAGGCACGACAGGGGGAACACTGAAGCTTTCTTT. Translated: CAWRHDRGNTEAFF.

The rearrangement uses TRBV29-1 and TRBJ1-3; 9 bases fit TRBD1. The CDR3 is made up of 13 amino acids. The J segment lost 2 bases and the V segment lost 6 bases, leaving 2 bases of the junction unmatched. CDR1 SQVTM and CDR2 ANQGSEA come from the germline V gene. The CDR3 DNA reads as TGCAGCGTCCGACAGGGGGCTGGAAACACCATATATTTT. Protein product: CSVRQGAGNTIYF.

The genes are TRBV7-2 and TRBJ1-4; 10 positions match TRBD1. Germline V gives CDR1 SGHTA, CDR2 FQGNSA. The junction had 7 bases not matched to a gene; V was cut back by 5 bases and J by 7 bases. The CDR3 sequence is 15 residues long. The CDR3 sequence is CASSPGGTGVEKLFF. The CDR3 DNA is TGTGCCAGCAGCCCCGGGGGGACAGGGGTTGAAAAACTGTTTTTT.

CDR3 in amino acids: CASKRDWYNEQFF. CDR3 coding DNA: TGTGCCAGCAAGCGGGACTGGTACAATGAGCAGTTCTTC. This sequence joins TRBV11-1 and TRBJ2-1, with TRBD2 matching over 7 bases. With V trimmed by 7 bases and J by 4 bases, 4 bases remained unmatched. This CDR3 comprises 13 residues. CDR1 SGHAT and CDR2 FQDESV come from the germline V gene (reference sequence).

The CDR3: CASSFGQGAILSRSNQPQHF. In nucleotides, the CDR3 is TGTGCCAGCAGTTTCGGTCAGGGGGCTATTCTTAGCCGTAGCAATCAGCCCCAGCATTTT. The rearrangement links TRBV28 to TRBJ1-5, with 8 bases lining up with TRBD1. The ends lost 3 bases at V and 0 bases at J; junction bases unmatched: 16. From germline, CDR1 is MDHEN and CDR2 SYDVKM. The CDR3 length is 20 residues.

V gene TRBV5-5 combines with J gene TRBJ2-7, with a weak D call TRBD2 (6 bases). CDR1 and CDR2 from the germline V gene are SGHKS and YYEKEE (reference sequence). The CDR3 totals 13 residues. V was clipped by 2 bases and J by 5 bases, with 11 bases between them. The CDR3 region is CASSLTGRHEQYF. As DNA, the CDR3 is TGTGCCAGCAGCTTAACGGGGAGGCACGAGCAGTACTTC.

The rearrangement links TRBV18 to TRBJ1-1; the match to TRBD1 covers 12 bases. Germline lookup yields CDR1 KGHSH and CDR2 LQKENI. Trimming took 0 bases from V and 7 from J; bases not matched to a gene: 6. This CDR3 region has 16 residues. CDR3 DNA sequence: TGTGCCAGCTCACCACCGGGGGACAGGGGGCAGATTGAAGCTTTCTTT. This gives the protein CASSPPGDRGQIEAFF. Together with reference TRBV18 and TRBJ1-1, the CDR3 gives the full variable domain: NAGVMQNPRHLVRRRGQEARLRCSPMKGHSHVYWYRQLPEEGLKFMVYLQKENIIDESGMPKERFSAEFPKEGPSILRIQQVVRGDSAAYFCASSPPGDRGQIEAFFGQGTRLTVV.

CDR3 residues: CASSTEVRFEQYF. The CDR3 DNA follows: TGTGCCAGCAGCACAGAAGTTAGGTTCGAGCAGTACTTC. The chain combines TRBV7-8 with TRBJ2-7; D call uncertain. V lost 5 bases and J 6 bases, leaving 14 bases between the germline ends. Germline CDR1 and CDR2: SGHVS and FQNEAQ. The CDR3 contains 13 residues.

A note on this clone: The junction does not match germline at one end; this may be a read error. V and J are TRBV6-2 or TRBV6-3 and TRBJ2-1; 9 bases are shared with TRBD1. This CDR3 has 14 residues. CDR1 and CDR2 (germline): MNHEY, SVGEGT. The CDR3 nucleotides are TGTGCCAGCAGTTCGGACAGGGGATACAATCAGCAGTTCTTC. As protein: CASSSDRGYNQQFF.

The gene calls are TRBV28 and TRBJ1-2; 7 positions agree with TRBD1. The CDR3 is 14 amino acids. CDR1 is MDHEN and CDR2 is SYDVKM in the germline V gene. The V gene end was trimmed by 6 bases and the J gene end by 4 bases; junction bases not matched to a gene: 8. CDR3 in amino acids: CASRAFRDSYGYTF. As DNA, the CDR3 is TGTGCCAGCAGGGCCTTCCGGGACAGCTATGGCTACACCTTC.

This clone appeared a single time. This chain connects TRBV10-3 to TRBJ1-1; 8 bases fit TRBD1. CDR3 length: 15 amino acids. The V gene end was trimmed by 3 bases and the J gene end by 1 base; junction bases not matched to a gene: 4. In germline, CDR1 is ENHRY, CDR2 SYGVKD. The CDR3 DNA reads TGTGCCATCAGTGAAAGTGGACAGGGGAACACTGAAGCTTTCTTT. Its protein is CAISESGQGNTEAFF.

The chain has TRBV6-2 or TRBV6-3 and TRBJ2-2, with TRBD1 matching 10 bases. The CDR3 is made up of 16 amino acids. Germline values: CDR1 MNHEY, CDR2 SVGEGT. V was clipped by 1 base and J by 1 base; unmatched bases: 0. The DNA of the CDR3 is TGTGCCAGCAGTTACTGGACAGGGGGGAACACCGGGGAGCTGTTTTTT. Its translation: CASSYWTGGNTGELFF.

This chain joins TRBV5-1 and TRBJ1-1, with D uncertain. Germline CDR1 and CDR2: SGHRS and YFSETQ. V lost 7 bases and J lost 7, with 17 bases in between. The CDR3 is made up of 13 amino acids. The CDR3 DNA follows: TGCGCCAGCCGCCAATCACAGATGTATGAAGCTTTCTTT. Encoded protein: CASRQSQMYEAFF.

The gene calls are TRBV7-6 and TRBJ2-3; maybe TRBD1 (5 bases). Trimming took 1 base from V and 4 from J, leaving 12 bases between them. CDR1 SGHVS and CDR2 FNYEAQ come from the germline V gene. CDR3 length: 15 residues. The DNA for the CDR3 is TGTGCCAGCAGCTTAGAAGCTGGGGCAGCAGATACGCAGTATTTT. This codes for CASSLEAGAADTQYF.

The genes are TRBV20-1 and TRBJ1-2; D gene ambiguous. The CDR3 consists of 11 residues. V lost 7 bases and J 5 bases, leaving 11 bases between the germline ends. Germline-derived CDR1 and CDR2 are DFQATT and SNEGSKA (reference sequence). In nucleotides, the CDR3 is TGCAGTGACTCATCGGGATATGGCTACACCTTC. Translated: CSDSSGYGYTF.

J is TRBJ1-6 and V is TRBV27, with 10 bases fitting TRBD1. CDR3 size: 17 residues. Germline V gene data show CDR1 as MNHEY and CDR2 as SMNVEV (reference sequence). With V trimmed by 1 base and J by 10 bases, 10 bases remained unmatched. CDR3: CASSLLGQGVDGSPLHF. CDR3 nucleotides: TGTGCCAGCAGTTTATTAGGACAGGGGGTGGATGGGTCACCCCTCCACTTT.

This clone was detected only a few times. The chain couples TRBV2 to TRBJ2-5; the match to TRBD1 covers 9 bases. The CDR3 covers 15 residues. V lost 8 bases, J lost 2 bases, and 9 bases stayed unmatched. Germline CDR1 and CDR2: SNHLY and FYNNEI. CDR3 nucleotide sequence: TGTGCCAGCGCAACCTCGGACAGGGGACAAGAGACCCAGTACTTC. Its translation: CASATSDRGQETQYF.

The chain employs TRBV5-5 and TRBJ1-1; TRBD1 is a possible D gene (5 bases). CDR1 is SGHKS, CDR2 YYEKEE, per germline (reference sequence). V lost 2 bases to trimming and J lost 1 base, with 12 bases between them. The CDR3 runs to 15 residues. CDR3 region: CASSFQGSPNTEAFF. The CDR3 DNA follows: TGTGCCAGCAGCTTTCAGGGATCCCCGAACACTGAAGCTTTCTTT.

CDR3: CASSSNPSGGSYEQYF. The CDR3 coding sequence is TGTGCCAGCAGTTCCAATCCTAGCGGGGGATCCTACGAGCAGTACTTC. V and J are TRBV27 and TRBJ2-7; 10 nucleotides agree with TRBD2. The CDR3 is made up of 16 amino acids. The trim removed 4 bases at V and 1 base at J, leaving 7 bases unmatched. Germline CDR1 and CDR2: MNHEY and SMNVEV (reference sequence).

In its sample, this clone was seen a few times. The chain is built from TRBV7-9 and TRBJ2-2; no clear D. Between the trimmed V and J ends, which lost 1 base and 6 bases, there was a span of 9 bases. The germline gives CDR1 SEHNR, CDR2 FQNEAQ (reference sequence). This CDR3 region has 14 residues. The CDR3, as DNA: TGTGCCAGCAGCTTAGGAGCCTCGCCCGGGGAGCTGTTTTTT. As protein: CASSLGASPGELFF.

The rearrangement links TRBV7-2 to TRBJ2-2, with D hard to call. The ends were cut back, 5 bases at V and 5 bases at J, with 6 bases in the middle. This CDR3 has 12 amino acids. Per germline, CDR1 SGHTA and CDR2 FQGNSA. The CDR3 DNA reads TGTGCCAGCAGCAGAGAGACCGGGGAGCTGTTTTTT. This sequence encodes CASSRETGELFF.

The chain combines TRBV10-3 with TRBJ2-2; D may be TRBD2 (5 bases). The V end lost 6 bases, the J end lost 4 bases, and 18 bases lay between the germline ends. The CDR3 loop spans 16 amino acids. Germline CDR1 is ENHRY and CDR2 is SYGVKD. The CDR3 nucleotides read TGTGCCATCAGGGGGTTTGAGGGAATACCCACCGGGGAGCTGTTTTTT. Amino acid sequence: CAIRGFEGIPTGELFF.

Within the sample, this clone is medium-sized. The chain employs TRBV5-1 and TRBJ2-7; 8 bases map to TRBD1. This CDR3 spans 15 amino acids. V shed 6 bases, J shed 6 bases, and the junction held 14 bases outside the gene matches. Germline values: CDR1 SGHRS, CDR2 YFSETQ. CDR3 sequence: CASTPHPGQGAEQYF. CDR3 in DNA: TGCGCCAGCACTCCCCATCCTGGACAGGGCGCCGAGCAGTACTTC.

The chain joins TRBV18 to TRBJ1-1; D unresolved. Germline lookup yields CDR1 KGHSH and CDR2 LQKENI. CDR3 size: 15 residues. V was shortened by 0 bases and J by 0 bases, with 8 bases between the two germline ends. The CDR3 region has the DNA TGTGCCAGCTCACCACCGTCGCCTATGAACACTGAAGCTTTCTTT. Amino acids: CASSPPSPMNTEAFF. Variable domain in full (rest from reference TRBV18 and TRBJ1-1): NAGVMQNPRHLVRRRGQEARLRCSPMKGHSHVYWYRQLPEEGLKFMVYLQKENIIDESGMPKERFSAEFPKEGPSILRIQQVVRGDSAAYFCASSPPSPMNTEAFFGQGTRLTVV.